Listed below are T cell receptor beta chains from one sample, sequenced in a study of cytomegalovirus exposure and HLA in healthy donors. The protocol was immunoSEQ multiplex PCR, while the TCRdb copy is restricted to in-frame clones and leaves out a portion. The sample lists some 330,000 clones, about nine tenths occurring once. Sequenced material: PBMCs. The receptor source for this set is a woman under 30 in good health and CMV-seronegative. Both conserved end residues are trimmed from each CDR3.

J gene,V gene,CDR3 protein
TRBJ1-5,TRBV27,ASSLDRNQPQH
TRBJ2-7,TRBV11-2,ASSFGATGAYEQY
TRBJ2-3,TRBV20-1,SARRLDTQY
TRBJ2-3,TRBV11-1,ASSPSSVNTQY
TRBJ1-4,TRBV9,ASSPHRTGSNEKLF
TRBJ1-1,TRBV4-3,ASRLGVGHGTEAF
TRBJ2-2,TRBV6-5,ASSYSQATGELF
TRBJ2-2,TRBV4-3,ASSQYSLGNTGELF
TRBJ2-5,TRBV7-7,ASSLGTSGEETQY
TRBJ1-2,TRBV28,ASSSSPGTGGDGYT
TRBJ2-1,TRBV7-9,ASSLFGLAGIDNEQF
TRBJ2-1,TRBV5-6,ASSLAAGVGTYNEQF
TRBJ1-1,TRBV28,ASSLYEQGAGNTEAF
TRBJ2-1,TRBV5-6,ASSPRGGNEQF
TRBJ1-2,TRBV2,ASSELPREEVRGYT
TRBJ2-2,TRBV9,ASSALRAGATGELF
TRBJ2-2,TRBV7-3,ASSPLNTGELF
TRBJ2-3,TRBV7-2,ASSRGTRQDTQY
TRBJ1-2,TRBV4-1,ASSQDGGDRADNYGYT
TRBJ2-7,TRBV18,ASSPGTSGIYEQY
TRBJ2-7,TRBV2,AGAEDAHYEQY
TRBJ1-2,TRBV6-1,ASSRVSPYGYT
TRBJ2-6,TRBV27,ASSLYPRLADYSGANVLT
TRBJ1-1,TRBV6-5,ASRGRVDAEAF
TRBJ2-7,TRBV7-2,ASSLDRTYEQY
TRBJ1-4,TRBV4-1,ASSPPTMVNEKLF
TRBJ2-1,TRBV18,ASSPARAGEQF
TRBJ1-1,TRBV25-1,ASSDVGTGGLTEAF
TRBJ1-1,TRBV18,ASSPYEDRMNTEAF